The subject of this entry is one T cell receptor (beta chain). The antigen is undetermined. It was autoimmune disease history or systemic immunosuppression that excluded patients. These data are taken from a study of OX40 agonist ivuxolimab in advanced cancers. Across the whole study: Treatment of patients was with ivuxolimab, an agonistic anti-OX40 (CD134) antibody. Subjects had a mean age of approximately 60 years, with a range of roughly 20 to 80; less than 90% were male. Whole-study findings and limits: There were, on average, more expanded clones in CD8+ T cells than in CD4+.

Data came from immunoSEQ multiplex PCR; TCRdb stores just in-frame clones and leaves some out. The sample lists more than 50,000 clones, approximately 78% occurring once. V was pared by 5 bases and J by 4 bases, with 8 bases of the junction left unmatched. Germline V gene lookup returns CDR1 SGHVS and CDR2 FQNEAQ. The CDR3 is 14 amino acids. This sample comprised CD4+ or CD8+ T cells sorted from blood, obtained in a trial of the OX40 agonist ivuxolimab. This rearrangement joins TRBV7-8 to TRBJ2-7; the match to TRBD1 covers 7 bases. This clonotype was sampled from an adult with an advanced solid tumor such as melanoma, head and neck, liver or kidney cancer. The CDR3 protein is CASSLGDSKYEQYF. In nucleotides, the CDR3 is TGTGCCAGCAGCCTTGGGGACAGCAAGTACGAGCAGTACTTC.